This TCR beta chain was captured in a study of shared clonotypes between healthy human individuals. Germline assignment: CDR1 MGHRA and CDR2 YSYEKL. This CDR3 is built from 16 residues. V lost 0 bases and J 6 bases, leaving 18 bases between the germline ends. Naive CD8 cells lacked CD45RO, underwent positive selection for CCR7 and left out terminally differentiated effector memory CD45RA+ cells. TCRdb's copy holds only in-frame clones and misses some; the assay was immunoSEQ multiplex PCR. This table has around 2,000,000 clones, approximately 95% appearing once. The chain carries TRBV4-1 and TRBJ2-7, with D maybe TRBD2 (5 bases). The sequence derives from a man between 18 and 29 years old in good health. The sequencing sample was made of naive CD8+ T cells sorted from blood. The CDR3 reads CASSQDHRGTWCEQYF. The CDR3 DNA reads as TGCGCCAGCAGCCAAGATCACCGGGGTACATGGTGCGAGCAGTACTTC.